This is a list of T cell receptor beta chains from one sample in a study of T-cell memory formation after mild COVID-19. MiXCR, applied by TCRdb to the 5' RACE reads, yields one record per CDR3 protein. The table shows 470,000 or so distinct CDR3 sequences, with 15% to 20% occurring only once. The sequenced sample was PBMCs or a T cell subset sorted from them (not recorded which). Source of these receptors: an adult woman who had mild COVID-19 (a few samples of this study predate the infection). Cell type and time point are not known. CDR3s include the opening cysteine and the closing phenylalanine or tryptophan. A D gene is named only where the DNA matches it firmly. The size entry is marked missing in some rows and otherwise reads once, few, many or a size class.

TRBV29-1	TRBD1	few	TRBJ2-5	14	TGCAGCGTTGCCCGGGACAGGGCCTCAGAGACCCAGTACTTC	CSVARDRASETQYF
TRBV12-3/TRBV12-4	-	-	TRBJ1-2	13	TGTGCCAGCAGTTTGTCGGGGGGAAGGAGCTACACCTTC	CASSLSGGRSYTF
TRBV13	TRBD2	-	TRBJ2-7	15	TGTGCCAGCAGCTTATCTAGCGGACCCGCCTACGAGCAGTACTTC	CASSLSSGPAYEQYF
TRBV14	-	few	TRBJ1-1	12	TGTGCCAGCAGCCAAGGGCACACTGAAGCTTTCTTT	CASSQGHTEAFF
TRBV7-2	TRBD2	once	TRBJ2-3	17	TGTGCCAGCAGCTTAAGCGGGACTCTTTCTAGCACAGATACGCAGTATTTT	CASSLSGTLSSTDTQYF
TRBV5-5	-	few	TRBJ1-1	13	TGTGCCAGCAGCTTCGTTCCGCGGATTGAAGCTTTCTTT	CASSFVPRIEAFF
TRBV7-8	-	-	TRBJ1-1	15	TGTGCCAGCAGCTTAGGGAGCGGGGAAGTTACTGAAGCTTTCTTT	CASSLGSGEVTEAFF
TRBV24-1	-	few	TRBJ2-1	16	TGTGCCACCAGCCCGACGGAGGCCAGCTCCTACAATGAGCAGTTCTTC	CATSPTEASSYNEQFF
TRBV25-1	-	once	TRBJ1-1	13	TGTGCCAGCAGTGATTGGGCCGATGGAGAAGCTTTCTTT	CASSDWADGEAFF
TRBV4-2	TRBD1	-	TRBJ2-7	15	TGTGCCAGCAGCCAAGCCCCGGCAGGGGGCCACGAGCAGTACTTC	CASSQAPAGGHEQYF
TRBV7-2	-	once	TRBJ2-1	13	TGTGCCAGCAGCTTAGCCAGCAACAATGAGCAGTTCTTC	CASSLASNNEQFF
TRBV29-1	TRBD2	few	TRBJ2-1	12	TGCAGCGCTCCGGGACTAGACTATGAGCAGTTCTTC	CSAPGLDYEQFF
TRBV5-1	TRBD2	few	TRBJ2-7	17	TGCGCCAGCAGCCCTGGAAAGACTAGCGCGAGCTCCTACGAGCAGTACTTC	CASSPGKTSASSYEQYF
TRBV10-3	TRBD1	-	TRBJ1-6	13	TGTGCCATTCGACAGGGGGAAAATTCACCCCTCCACTTT	CAIRQGENSPLHF
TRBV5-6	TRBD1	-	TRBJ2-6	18	TGTGCCAGCACCCCATCGACAGGGGGGATCTCTGGGGCCAACGTCCTGACTTTC	CASTPSTGGISGANVLTF
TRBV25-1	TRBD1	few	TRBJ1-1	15	TGTGCCAGCAGTGGGGGGACAGGCGGTTACACTGAAGCTTTCTTT	CASSGGTGGYTEAFF
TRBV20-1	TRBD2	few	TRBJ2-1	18	TGCAGTGCTAGAACCGGACTAGCGGAGAAGTCCTCCTACAATGAGCAGTTCTTC	CSARTGLAEKSSYNEQFF
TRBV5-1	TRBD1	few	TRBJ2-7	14	TGCGCCAGCAGCTTGGGGGACAGGACCTACGAGCAGTACTTC	CASSLGDRTYEQYF
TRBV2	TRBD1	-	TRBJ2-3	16	TGTGCCAGCAGCCCTCGGACAGGGTCTGAGACAGATACGCAGTATTTT	CASSPRTGSETDTQYF
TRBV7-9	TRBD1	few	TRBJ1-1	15	TGTGCCAGCAGCTCAAACAGGGGGAGTTTTACTGAAGCTTTCTTT	CASSSNRGSFTEAFF
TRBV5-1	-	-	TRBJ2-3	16	TGCGCCAGCGGCCTTGTAGGGACTTCTAGCACAGATACGCAGTATTTT	CASGLVGTSSTDTQYF
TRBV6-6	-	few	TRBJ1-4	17	TGTGCCAGCAGTTACCCGGGCAGGGGAGCAACTAATGAAAAACTGTTTTTT	CASSYPGRGATNEKLFF
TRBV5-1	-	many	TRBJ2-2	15	TGCGCCAGCAGCTTGGGGGACTTCAACACCGGGGAGCTGTTTTTT	CASSLGDFNTGELFF
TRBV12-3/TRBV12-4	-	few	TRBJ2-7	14	TGTGCCAGCAGTTTAGTGGGAAACACGTACGAGCAGTACTTC	CASSLVGNTYEQYF
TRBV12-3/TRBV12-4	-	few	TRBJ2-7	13	TGTGCCAGCAGCCTGGAGAAGACCGACGAGCAGTACTTC	CASSLEKTDEQYF
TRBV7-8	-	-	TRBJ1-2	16	TGTGCCAGCAGCTTATGGTCTGTTGACAGGCTCTATGGCTACACCTTC	CASSLWSVDRLYGYTF
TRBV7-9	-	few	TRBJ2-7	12	TGTGCCAGCAGAGAGCAGTCCTACGAGCAGTACTTC	CASREQSYEQYF
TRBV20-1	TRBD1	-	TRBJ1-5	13	TGCAGTGCTGGGACAGCGCCCAATCAGCCCCAGCATTTT	CSAGTAPNQPQHF
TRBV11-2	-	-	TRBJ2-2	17	TGTGCCAGCAGCTTAGGAATGTGGAATCAAAACACCGGGGAGCTGTTTTTT	CASSLGMWNQNTGELFF
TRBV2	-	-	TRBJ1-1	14	TGTGCCAGCAGTCCTGGGAGGACGAACACTGAAGCTTTCTTT	CASSPGRTNTEAFF
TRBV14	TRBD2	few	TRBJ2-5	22	TGTGCCAGCAGCCAGCAAACCTACGGGACTAGCGGGATCTCAACAAGGCGAGAGACCCAGTACTTC	CASSQQTYGTSGISTRRETQYF
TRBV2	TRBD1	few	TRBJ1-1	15	TGTGCCACCACCGTACGACAGGGGACGGATACTGAAGCTTTCTTT	CATTVRQGTDTEAFF
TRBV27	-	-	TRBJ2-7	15	TGTGCCAGCAGTTTGGTACTGGGCAGGGCCTACGAGCAGTACTTC	CASSLVLGRAYEQYF
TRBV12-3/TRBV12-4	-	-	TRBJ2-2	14	TGTGCCAGCAGTTTTTTCCAGGGGTCCGGGGAGCTGTTTTTT	CASSFFQGSGELFF
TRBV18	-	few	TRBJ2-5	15	TGTGCCAGCTCTCCCGCGGGGGCCCGGATGGGGACCCAGTACTTC	CASSPAGARMGTQYF
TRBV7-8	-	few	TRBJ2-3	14	TGTGCCAGCAGCTCGGGACAATACGCAGATACGCAGTATTTT	CASSSGQYADTQYF
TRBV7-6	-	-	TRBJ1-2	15	TGTGCCAGCAGCCCCGACACGAGTGCTAACTATGGCTACACCTTC	CASSPDTSANYGYTF
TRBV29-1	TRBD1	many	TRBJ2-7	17	TGCAGCGCCTCCCCCCCGCTTAACCCGGGACAGCTCTACGAGCAGTACTTC	CSASPPLNPGQLYEQYF
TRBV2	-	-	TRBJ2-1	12	TGTGCCAGCAGTGAGGGAGGGGGGGAGCAGTTCTTC	CASSEGGGEQFF
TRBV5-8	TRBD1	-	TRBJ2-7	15	TGTGCCAGCAGCTTGGTAGGGACAGCACTCTACGAGCAGTACTTC	CASSLVGTALYEQYF
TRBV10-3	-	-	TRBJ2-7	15	TGTGCCATCAGTGAGTCGCCGGCAGCCACCTACGAGCAGTACTTC	CAISESPAATYEQYF
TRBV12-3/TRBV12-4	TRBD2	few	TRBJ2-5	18	TGTGCCAGCAGTTCCCGCGGACTAGCGGGGGAAGCGGTCAAGACCCAGTACTTC	CASSSRGLAGEAVKTQYF